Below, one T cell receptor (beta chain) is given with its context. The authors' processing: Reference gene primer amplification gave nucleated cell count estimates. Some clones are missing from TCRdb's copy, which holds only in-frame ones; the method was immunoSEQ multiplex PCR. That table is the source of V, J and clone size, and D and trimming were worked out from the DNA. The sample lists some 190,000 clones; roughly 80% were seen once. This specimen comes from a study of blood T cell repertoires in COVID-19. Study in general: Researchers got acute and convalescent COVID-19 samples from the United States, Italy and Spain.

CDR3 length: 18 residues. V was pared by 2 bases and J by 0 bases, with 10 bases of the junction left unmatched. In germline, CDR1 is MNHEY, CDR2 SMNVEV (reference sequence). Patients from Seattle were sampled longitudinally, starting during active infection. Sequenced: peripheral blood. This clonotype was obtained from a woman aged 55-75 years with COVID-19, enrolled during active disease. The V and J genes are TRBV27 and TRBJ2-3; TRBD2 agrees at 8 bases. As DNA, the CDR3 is TGTGCCAGCAGTTTAACGCTAGCGGGCCCCTCTAGCACAGATACGCAGTATTTT. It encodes CASSLTLAGPSSTDTQYF.